The 26 T cell receptor beta chains below were found in one sample sequenced in a study of OX40 agonist ivuxolimab in advanced cancers. Generated by immunoSEQ multiplex PCR, the TCRdb table keeps only in-frame clones and is missing some. The profile shows roughly 63,000 clones, about 88% of them singletons. This specimen consisted of CD4+ or CD8+ T cells sorted from blood, obtained in a trial of the OX40 agonist ivuxolimab. These TCRs come from an adult with an advanced solid tumor such as melanoma, head and neck, liver or kidney cancer.

Comments on this clone: This sample includes further DNA sequences coding for the same CDR3. The chain is built from TRBV9 and TRBJ2-1, with 8 bases lining up with TRBD2. Germline CDR1 reads SGDLS; CDR2 reads YYNGEE. The CDR3 is 15 residues long. The V segment lost 0 bases and the J segment 6 bases; nucleotides outside the gene matches: 5. The CDR3 DNA is TGTGCCAGCAGCGTAGGTAGCGGGACCTCCAATGAGCAGTTCTTC. Translated: CASSVGSGTSNEQFF.

V usage is TRBV9 and J usage is TRBJ2-1; D is ambiguous. Germline CDR1 and CDR2: SGDLS and YYNGEE. This CDR3 contains 14 residues. The V and J ends lost 0 bases and 7 bases respectively, with 11 bases between them. The CDR3 reads CASSVAHVGNEQFF. In nucleotides, the CDR3 is TGTGCCAGCAGCGTAGCTCACGTCGGGAATGAGCAGTTCTTC.

The chain joins TRBV7-9 to TRBJ2-3, with TRBD1 identical over 7 bases. The germline gives CDR1 SEHNR, CDR2 FQNEAQ (reference sequence). This CDR3 is built from 15 residues. V was pared by 5 bases and J by 2 bases, with 7 bases of the junction left unmatched. CDR3 DNA: TGTGCCAGCAGCACACAGGGGCTCACCACAGATACGCAGTATTTT. Amino acid sequence: CASSTQGLTTDTQYF.

The V gene is TRBV6-5, the J gene TRBJ2-3; TRBD2 matches 13 bases. Germline values: CDR1 MNHEY, CDR2 SVGAGI. V lost 2 bases, J lost 1 base, and 0 bases stayed unmatched. There are 16 residues in the CDR3. The CDR3 is CASSYGLAGGTDTQYF. The DNA of the CDR3 is TGTGCCAGCAGTTACGGACTAGCGGGAGGCACAGATACGCAGTATTTT.

The V and J genes are TRBV2 and TRBJ1-1; D might be TRBD1 (5 bases). The V gene's germline CDR1 is SNHLY and CDR2 FYNNEI. There are 15 residues in the CDR3. Trimming took 6 bases from V and 3 from J, leaving 17 bases between them. DNA of the CDR3: TGTGCCAGCAGGACGGGGACTCTCCCGGACACTGAAGCTTTCTTT. Translating it yields CASRTGTLPDTEAFF.

This chain uses TRBV5-6 with TRBJ1-2, with a possible D match to TRBD1 (6 bases). Trimming took off 4 bases at V and 2 bases at J, with 9 bases between the two ends. Germline V gene lookup returns CDR1 SGHDT and CDR2 YYEEEE. CDR3 length: 13 residues. The CDR3 here is CASSPGQNYGYTF. In nucleotides, the CDR3 is TGTGCCAGCAGCCCCGGACAGAACTATGGCTACACCTTC. Looking up the rest from reference TRBV5-6 and TRBJ1-2 gives the full variable domain: DAGVTQSPTHLIKTRGQQVTLRCSPKSGHDTVSWYQQALGQGPQFIFQYYEEEERQRGNFPDRFSGHQFPNYSSELNVNALLLGDSALYLCASSPGQNYGYTFGSGTRLTVV.

The chain has TRBV5-5 and TRBJ1-2; D is possibly TRBD1 (5 bases). CDR3 length equals 15 residues. CDR1 SGHKS and CDR2 YYEKEE come from the germline V gene (reference sequence). With 1 base removed from V and 4 bases from J, the gap between germline ends came to 14 bases. CDR3: CASSLWTSGTYGYTF. The DNA of the CDR3 is TGTGCCAGCAGCTTGTGGACGTCGGGGACCTATGGCTACACCTTC.

The chain carries TRBV28 and TRBJ2-1, with D possibly matching TRBD1 (5 bases). Germline V gene data show CDR1 as MDHEN and CDR2 as SYDVKM. Trimming left V 2 bases short and J 3 bases short, with 5 bases between. The CDR3 length is 13 residues. CDR3 loop: CASSLGHYNEQFF. As DNA, the CDR3 is TGTGCCAGCAGTTTAGGACACTACAATGAGCAGTTCTTC.

The chain joins TRBV10-2 to TRBJ1-5; D gene unclear. This CDR3 contains 12 residues. The V end was cut by 8 bases, the J end by 7 bases, with 12 bases between. Germline V CDR1 and CDR2: WSHSY, SAAADI. The CDR3 loop reads CASRDGMQPQHF. CDR3 nucleotides: TGCGCCAGCCGAGATGGGATGCAGCCCCAGCATTTT.

V gene TRBV12-1 combines with J gene TRBJ2-1; the table assigns TRBD1, which was not confirmed against the DNA. TRBV12-1 is deemed a pseudogene. This CDR3 has 18 residues. CDR3 DNA: TGTGCCAGCAGCTTTGGAGTAGCCGGACAGGGGGTAAATTGCGAGCAGTTCTTC. Protein sequence: CASSFGVAGQGVNCEQFF.

CDR3 residues: CASSQDVRTGELFF. The CDR3, as DNA: TGCGCCAGCAGCCAAGACGTGAGAACCGGGGAGCTGTTTTTT. The chain links TRBV4-1 to TRBJ2-2, with unresolved D. The CDR3 loop spans 14 amino acids. Trimming removed 0 bases from V and 5 bases from J, with 7 bases in between. The V gene's germline CDR1 is MGHRA and CDR2 YSYEKL.

This clone has a handful of counts. The chain has TRBV30 and TRBJ2-7; perhaps TRBD1 as D (7 bases). There are 12 residues in the CDR3. The germline CDR1 and CDR2 sequences are GTSNPN and SVGIG (reference sequence). With 3 bases removed from V and 4 bases from J, the gap between germline ends came to 10 bases. CDR3 region: CAWSQGGYEQYF. CDR3 nucleotide sequence: TGTGCCTGGAGCCAGGGGGGATACGAGCAGTACTTC.

The rearrangement links TRBV4-1 to TRBJ2-4; 13 bases align to TRBD2. The CDR3 spans 18 residues. Trimming removed 4 bases from V and 0 bases from J; junction bases left unmatched: 6. Germline CDR1 MGHRA, CDR2 YSYEKL. The CDR3 region has the DNA TGCGCCAGCAGCCCCGGACTAGCGGGAGCCCTAGCCAAAAACATTCAGTACTTC. Encoded protein: CASSPGLAGALAKNIQYF.

The chain couples TRBV5-1 to TRBJ2-1, with D perhaps TRBD2 (6 bases). Germline assignment: CDR1 SGHRS and CDR2 YFSETQ. V was pared by 4 bases and J by 0 bases, with 17 bases between. The CDR3 runs 17 residues. The CDR3 bases are TGCGCCAGCAGCAGGGAGGCCTCGGGGAGCTCCTACAATGAGCAGTTCTTC. This codes for CASSREASGSSYNEQFF.

This chain uses TRBV9 with TRBJ2-3, with 7 bases lining up with TRBD2. J gave up 2 bases and V 3 bases, and 12 bases lay outside the gene matches. Germline V gene sequence: CDR1 SGDLS, CDR2 YYNGEE. The CDR3 has 17 amino acids. The CDR3 DNA reads as TGTGCCAGCAGCGCCCTTGGGGGAGGGCCAGTCACAGATACGCAGTATTTT. This encodes CASSALGGGPVTDTQYF. Complete variable domain (other parts from reference TRBV9 and TRBJ2-3): DSGVTQTPKHLITATGQRVTLRCSPRSGDLSVYWYQQSLDQGLQFLIQYYNGEERAKGNILERFSAQQFPDLHSELNLSSLELGDSALYFCASSALGGGPVTDTQYFGPGTRLTVL.

Comments on this clone: Other DNA sequences in this sample translate to the same CDR3. The chain links TRBV4-1 to TRBJ1-2; maybe TRBD1 (6 bases). V was pared by 3 bases and J by 8 bases, with 19 bases between. The CDR3 covers 15 residues. Germline CDR1 MGHRA, CDR2 YSYEKL. The CDR3 region is CASSHVTGSYEGYTF. The CDR3 region has the DNA TGCGCCAGCAGCCACGTAACAGGGTCCTATGAGGGCTACACCTTC.

V usage is TRBV19 and J usage is TRBJ2-1; D may correspond to TRBD1 or TRBD2 (5 bases each). Trimming took 6 bases from V and 7 from J, leaving 13 bases between them. Looked up from germline, CDR1 is LNHDA and CDR2 is SQIVND (reference sequence). CDR3 size: 13 residues. The CDR3 DNA reads TGTGCCAGTAGCGTGGGGGTGAGGAATGAGCAGTTCTTC. Amino acids: CASSVGVRNEQFF. Full variable domain (remainder filled in from reference TRBV19 and TRBJ2-1): DGGITQSPKYLFRKEGQNVTLSCEQNLNHDAMYWYRQDPGQGLRLIYYSQIVNDFQKGDIAEGYSVSREKKESFPLTVTSAQKNPTAFYLCASSVGVRNEQFFGPGTRLTVL.

J is TRBJ2-3 and V is TRBV9; 7 positions match TRBD2. The CDR3 contains 15 residues. Germline V CDR1 and CDR2: SGDLS, YYNGEE. V shed 4 bases and J 6 bases; nucleotides not matched to a gene: 11. CDR3 region: CASSSDGGSRDTQYF. CDR3 bases: TGTGCCAGCAGCTCCGACGGGGGGAGCCGGGATACGCAGTATTTT. Drawing the rest from reference TRBV9 and TRBJ2-3, the complete variable domain is DSGVTQTPKHLITATGQRVTLRCSPRSGDLSVYWYQQSLDQGLQFLIQYYNGEERAKGNILERFSAQQFPDLHSELNLSSLELGDSALYFCASSSDGGSRDTQYFGPGTRLTVL.

The chain recombines TRBV6-6 with TRBJ1-3; unclear D gene. The CDR3 is 15 amino acids. Germline V gives CDR1 MNHNY, CDR2 SVGAGI (reference sequence). V lost 0 bases, J lost 0 bases, and 6 bases lay in between. CDR3 sequence (DNA): TGTGCCAGCAGTTACTCTGCGAGCTCTGGAAACACCATATATTTT. Its translation: CASSYSASSGNTIYF.

This rearrangement joins TRBV6-5 to TRBJ2-7; maybe TRBD2 (6 bases). Germline values: CDR1 MNHEY, CDR2 SVGAGI. The V end lost 0 bases, the J end lost 6 bases, and 15 bases lay between the germline ends. The CDR3 loop spans 15 amino acids. CDR3 in DNA: TGTGCCAGCAGTTACTCCGGGGACTCCCCGGGCGAGCAGTACTTC. Translated, it gives CASSYSGDSPGEQYF.

Points on this clone: A read error may be the cause here, since a much bigger clone is one base away. The chain links TRBV7-2 to TRBJ2-7, with D unresolved. V dropped 3 bases and J dropped 2 bases, with 2 bases sitting between them. The germline CDR1 and CDR2 sequences are SGHTA and FQGNSA. The CDR3 is 11 residues long. The CDR3 loop reads CASSFAYEQYF. CDR3 DNA: TGTGCCAGCAGCTTTGCCTACGAGCAGTACTTC.

The V call is TRBV28, the J call TRBJ2-7, with 8 bases aligning to TRBD1. Germline-derived CDR1 and CDR2 are MDHEN and SYDVKM. V trimming: 6 bases; J trimming: 0 bases; junction bases outside the gene matches: 7. The CDR3 spans 15 residues. For the CDR3, the DNA is TGTGCCAGCAGCCAGGGGGCGTCGAGCTCCTACGAGCAGTACTTC. Protein product: CASSQGASSSYEQYF.

This rearrangement joins TRBV29-1 to TRBJ1-2; 8 nucleotides line up with TRBD1. Germline values: CDR1 SQVTM, CDR2 ANQGSEA. The CDR3 covers 12 residues. Trimming cost V 6 bases and J 4 bases; bases outside gene matches: 4. The CDR3 sequence is CSVAGGTYGYTF. Here the CDR3 DNA reads TGCAGCGTGGCAGGGGGCACCTATGGCTACACCTTC. Full variable domain (missing parts from reference TRBV29-1 and TRBJ1-2): SAVISQKPSRDICQRGTSLTIQCQVDSQVTMMFWYRQQPGQSLTLIATANQGSEATYESGFVIDKFPISRPNLTFSTLTVSNMSPEDSSIYLCSVAGGTYGYTFGSGTRLTVV.

The chain has TRBV27 and TRBJ1-5; D might be TRBD1 (5 bases). Germline-derived CDR1 and CDR2 are MNHEY and SMNVEV (reference sequence). The ends were cut back, 5 bases at V and 3 bases at J, with 11 bases in the middle. The CDR3 covers 14 residues. CDR3 protein: CASSRQGINQPQHF. CDR3 nucleotides: TGTGCCAGCAGTCGCCAGGGAATCAATCAGCCCCAGCATTTT.

This clone was detected once. The V gene is TRBV7-9, the J gene TRBJ1-2; D possibly corresponds to TRBD1 (5 bases). Germline CDR1 reads SEHNR; CDR2 reads FQNEAQ (reference sequence). Between the trimmed V and J ends, which lost 3 bases and 2 bases, there was a span of 19 bases. This CDR3 has 17 residues. CDR3 region: CASSLILTTGPNYGYTF. The DNA of the CDR3 is TGTGCCAGCAGCTTGATACTAACAACGGGGCCCAACTATGGCTACACCTTC.

V and J are TRBV11-2 and TRBJ2-1, with D hard to call. CDR3 length equals 17 residues. Germline assignment: CDR1 SGHAT and CDR2 FQNNGV. The germline V and J ends were trimmed by 3 bases and 7 bases, with 22 bases remaining between them. The CDR3: CASSLWRTLSLGNEQFF. CDR3 nucleotides: TGTGCCAGCAGCTTGTGGCGGACCCTCTCCTTGGGGAATGAGCAGTTCTTC.